Listed below are T cell receptor beta chains from one sample, sequenced in a study of shared clonotypes between healthy human individuals. Clones were read by immunoSEQ multiplex PCR, and TCRdb kept only the in-frame ones, dropping some. Of 2 million to 3 million clones detected, under 95% appear once; the ten largest clones hold roughly 0.36%. Source material: naive CD4+ T cells from PBMCs. The receptors were gathered from a man aged 18 to 35 in good health. Some clones in this sample may be carry-over from other donors' samples. CDR3s include the opening cysteine and the closing phenylalanine or tryptophan. Fields, in order: J gene, V gene, clone size, D gene, CDR3 DNA, CDR3 protein. D genes are given only for firm matches. The size entry is marked missing in some rows and otherwise reads once, few, many or a size class.

>TRBJ2-1|TRBV30|.|.
TGTGCCTGGAGTACACTAAGGACTACCAATGAGCAGTTCTTC
CAWSTLRTTNEQFF
>TRBJ2-5|TRBV5-1|.|TRBD2
TGCGCCAGCAGCTTGGGCCTAGCGGGAGCTAGGGAGACCCAGTACTTC
CASSLGLAGARETQYF
>TRBJ1-2|TRBV28|.|.
TGTGCCAGCAGTGGTATGGGGAGGGCACGGGGCTACACCTTC
CASSGMGRARGYTF
>TRBJ2-3|TRBV6-1|.|.
TGTGCCAGCAGTGACCCATCCACAGATACGCAGTATTTT
CASSDPSTDTQYF
>TRBJ2-7|TRBV5-1|.|.
TGCGCCAGCAATCAAAGGGACGGACGGAACGAGCAGTACTTC
CASNQRDGRNEQYF
>TRBJ1-1|TRBV7-9|.|.
TGTGCCAGCAGCTTAGGTTTTGTTGGGGGAACTAAAGGTTTCTTT
CASSLGFVGGTKGFF
>TRBJ2-1|TRBV5-1|.|.
TGCGCCAGCAGCTGGGACACGGGAGAGCAGTTCTTC
CASSWDTGEQFF
>TRBJ2-4|TRBV7-9|.|TRBD2
TGTGCCAGCAGCTCACCCAAGGCGGGAGTCCCCGGGGCCAAAAACATTCAGTACTTC
CASSSPKAGVPGAKNIQYF
>TRBJ1-2|TRBV30|.|.
TGTGCCTGGAGGGGAGGAGTTGCTCCTGGCTACACCTTC
CAWRGGVAPGYTF
>TRBJ2-7|TRBV5-1|.|TRBD1
TGCGCCAGCAGCTTGGGGTCAGGGGGCACGCGCGAGCAGTACTTC
CASSLGSGGTREQYF
>TRBJ2-1|TRBV11-3|.|.
TGTGCCAGCAGCTACCCGGACAATGAGCAGTTCTTC
CASSYPDNEQFF
>TRBJ1-5|TRBV19|.|TRBD1
TGTGCCAGTAGTGACCGGGACAGGTACCTTTATAGCAATCAGCCCCAGCATTTT
CASSDRDRYLYSNQPQHF
>TRBJ2-2|TRBV2|.|.
TGTGCCAGCAGCGGGCAGCGAGGGGGCACCGGGGAGCTGTTTTTT
CASSGQRGGTGELFF
>TRBJ2-5|TRBV28|.|TRBD2
TGTGCCAGCAGTCCCATAGCGGGAGGGGGGGAGACCCAGTACTTC
CASSPIAGGGETQYF
>TRBJ2-3|TRBV7-2|.|TRBD2
TGTGCCAGCAGCTGGGCGGGAGGTAGTGGAGATACGCAGTATTTT
CASSWAGGSGDTQYF
>TRBJ2-5|TRBV30|.|TRBD1
TGTGCCGGCGACAGGGCCTTTGGGGAGACCCAGTACTTC
CAGDRAFGETQYF
>TRBJ1-3|TRBV4-2|few|.
TGTGCCAGCAGCCAACCACTCGGCAGCTCTGGAAACACCATATATTTT
CASSQPLGSSGNTIYF
>TRBJ2-3|TRBV18|.|.
TGTGCCAGCTCACCACTCACCACCACAGATACGCAGTATTTT
CASSPLTTTDTQYF
>TRBJ2-1|TRBV18|.|.
TGTGCCAGCTCACCGGACGTAGACTACAATGAGCAGTTCTTC
CASSPDVDYNEQFF
>TRBJ2-7|TRBV5-1|.|.
TGCGCCAGCAGCTTAGGTTCGGGAGCCGGCGACGAGCAGTACTTC
CASSLGSGAGDEQYF
>TRBJ1-2|TRBV29-1|few|.
TGCAGCGTTTCTGGACGGGTTAACTATGGCTACACCTTC
CSVSGRVNYGYTF
>TRBJ2-3|TRBV9|.|.
TGTGCCAGCAGTTCGGGGCGCACAGATACGCAGTATTTT
CASSSGRTDTQYF
>TRBJ1-1|TRBV5-5|.|.
TGTGCCAGCAGTCAGGACCCGGGAGGGACTGAAGCTTTCTTT
CASSQDPGGTEAFF
>TRBJ2-7|TRBV19|.|TRBD2
TGTGCCAGTAGTCGGGGACTAGCGGTTAGCTCCTACGAGCAGTACTTC
CASSRGLAVSSYEQYF
>TRBJ2-4|TRBV5-1|.|.
TGCGCCAGCAGCTTCGATACTCAAAACATTCAGTACTTC
CASSFDTQNIQYF
>TRBJ2-7|TRBV9|.|.
TGTGCCAGCAGCCCACCGAAGCCCTACGAGCAGTACTTC
CASSPPKPYEQYF
>TRBJ2-3|TRBV29-1|.|TRBD2
TGCAGCGTTGGCCACTGGGGTAGCGGGAGGACGTACACAGATACGCAGTATTTT
CSVGHWGSGRTYTDTQYF
>TRBJ1-1|TRBV2|.|.
TGTGCCAGCACTCAGGGGAGGATGAATACTGAAGCTTTCTTT
CASTQGRMNTEAFF
>TRBJ2-1|TRBV4-3|.|TRBD2
TGCGCCAGCAGCCAGGGACTAGCGGGACTCAATGAGCAGTTCTTC
CASSQGLAGLNEQFF
>TRBJ1-1|TRBV29-1|.|.
TGCAGCGTTGAAGAGAGGGGGAAAACTGAAGCTTTCTTT
CSVEERGKTEAFF
>TRBJ2-7|TRBV5-4|.|TRBD1
TGTGCCAGCAGCCACCGGGACAGGGGCGAGCAGTACTTC
CASSHRDRGEQYF
>TRBJ1-1|TRBV7-3|.|.
TGTGCCAGCAGCTTATTGGGGGCCGGATTAAACACTGAAGCTTTCTTT
CASSLLGAGLNTEAFF
>TRBJ1-4|TRBV5-1|.|TRBD1
TGCGCCAGCAGCTCTGGACAGGGGGCGGAAAAACTGTTTTTT
CASSSGQGAEKLFF
>TRBJ1-1|TRBV7-3|once|.
TGTGCCAGCAGCTCGCGACCGAACACTGAAGCTTTCTTT
CASSSRPNTEAFF
>TRBJ2-3|TRBV4-2|once|TRBD2
TGTGCCAGCAGCCGGCTAGCGGGTAGCACAGATACGCAGTATTTT
CASSRLAGSTDTQYF
>TRBJ2-1|TRBV5-6|.|.
TGTGCCAGCAGCGTACAGGCCGCCTACAATGAGCAGTTCTTC
CASSVQAAYNEQFF
>TRBJ2-5|TRBV5-1|once|.
TGCGCCAGCAGGCCGGACCTCCAAGAGACCCAGTACTTC
CASRPDLQETQYF
>TRBJ2-6|TRBV27|.|TRBD1
TGTGCCAGCAGTTCAGGCAGGGGGCTCCGGGGGGCCAACGTCCTGACTTTC
CASSSGRGLRGANVLTF
>TRBJ1-2|TRBV6-5|.|.
TGTGCCAGCAGTTACTCGGGGGGTTCCTATGGCTACACCTTC
CASSYSGGSYGYTF
>TRBJ2-1|TRBV19|.|TRBD1
TGTGCCAGTAGTACCCTACACAGGGGTCTTAGCTCCTACAATGAGCAGTTCTTC
CASSTLHRGLSSYNEQFF